Listed below are T cell receptor delta chains from one sample, sequenced in a study of Vδ1+ human thymocytes. TCRdb reprocessed the multiplex PCR reads through CATT. The table lists some 73,000 delta-chain clones, approximately 34% of them singletons. Sequenced input: Vdelta1+ gamma-delta thymocytes from the thymus. Receptors were obtained from a boy in the first two years of life who had congenital heart surgery. The CDR3 runs from the conserved cysteine through the conserved F or W. The D gene is left open where the match is weak. Size values are once, few and many counts, or a class for expanded clones, and some rows have none.

len: 17; v_gene: TRDV1; abundance: NA; j_gene: TRDJ1; d_gene: NA; CDR3aa: CALGELPGTIRWGKLIF; CDR3nt: TGTGCTCTTGGGGAACTCCCTGGTACGATAAGATGGGGTAAACTCATCTTT
len: 21; v_gene: TRDV1; abundance: NA; j_gene: TRDJ1; d_gene: TRDD3; CDR3aa: CALGERLLYWGISPYTDKLIF; CDR3nt: TGTGCTCTTGGGGAACGTCTGTTATACTGGGGGATAAGCCCGTACACCGATAAACTCATCTTT
len: 20; v_gene: TRDV1; abundance: NA; j_gene: TRDJ1; d_gene: TRDD3; CDR3aa: CALGEGAILGDRRGTDKLIF; CDR3nt: TGTGCTCTTGGGGAAGGGGCGATACTGGGGGATAGGAGGGGCACCGATAAACTCATCTTT
len: 20; v_gene: TRDV1; abundance: few; j_gene: TRDJ1; d_gene: TRDD2; CDR3aa: CALGELTSYVVLRYTDKLIF; CDR3nt: TGTGCTCTTGGGGAACTTACTTCCTACGTGGTCCTACGATACACCGATAAACTCATCTTT
len: 20; v_gene: TRDV1; abundance: NA; j_gene: TRDJ1; d_gene: TRDD3; CDR3aa: CALGERDHYTGGGYTDKLIF; CDR3nt: TGTGCTCTTGGGGAACGCGACCATTATACTGGGGGAGGGTACACCGATAAACTCATCTTT
len: 24; v_gene: TRDV1; abundance: few; j_gene: TRDJ1; d_gene: NA; CDR3aa: CALGEDIPSGRRKAPDSYTDKLIF; CDR3nt: TGTGCTCTTGGGGAAGACATTCCTTCGGGGCGACGTAAAGCCCCGGATAGCTACACCGATAAACTCATCTTT
len: 16; v_gene: TRDV1; abundance: few; j_gene: TRDJ1; d_gene: NA; CDR3aa: CALGEGTLHNTDKLIF; CDR3nt: TGTGCTCTTGGGGAAGGAACGCTGCATAACACCGATAAACTCATCTTT
len: 21; v_gene: TRDV1; abundance: few; j_gene: TRDJ1; d_gene: TRDD2; CDR3aa: CALGATFLLVWGGSNTDKLIF; CDR3nt: TGTGCTCTTGGGGCCACCTTCCTACTAGTCTGGGGGGGGTCTAACACCGATAAACTCATCTTT
len: 19; v_gene: TRDV1; abundance: NA; j_gene: TRDJ1; d_gene: NA; CDR3aa: CALGELPRRWNLYTDKLIF; CDR3nt: TGTGCTCTTGGGGAACTACCACGACGCTGGAATTTGTACACCGATAAACTCATCTTT
len: 21; v_gene: TRDV1; abundance: NA; j_gene: TRDJ1; d_gene: NA; CDR3aa: CALGDPAFSRDPGENTDKLIF; CDR3nt: TGTGCTCTTGGGGATCCAGCCTTCTCGAGGGACCCGGGGGAGAACACCGATAAACTCATCTTT
len: 17; v_gene: TRDV1; abundance: NA; j_gene: TRDJ1; d_gene: NA; CDR3aa: CALGVPPEWGRTDKLIF; CDR3nt: TGTGCTCTTGGGGTCCCACCGGAGTGGGGGCGGACCGATAAACTCATCTTT
len: 17; v_gene: TRDV1; abundance: NA; j_gene: TRDJ1; d_gene: NA; CDR3aa: CALGNSCWMLETGKLIF; CDR3nt: TGTGCTCTTGGGAATTCATGCTGGATGTTGGAGACGGGTAAACTCATCTTT
len: 18; v_gene: TRDV1; abundance: NA; j_gene: TRDJ1; d_gene: NA; CDR3aa: CALGELNCVRRYTDKLIF; CDR3nt: TGTGCTCTTGGGGAATTAAATTGTGTACGGAGGTACACCGATAAACTCATCTTT
len: 19; v_gene: TRDV3; abundance: few; j_gene: TRDJ3; d_gene: TRDD3; CDR3aa: CAWRLTNWGSSWDTRQMFF; CDR3nt: TGTGCCTGGAGGCTTACAAACTGGGGGAGCTCCTGGGACACCCGACAGATGTTTTTC
len: 23; v_gene: TRDV1; abundance: NA; j_gene: TRDJ1; d_gene: TRDD3; CDR3aa: CALGAHARKVLGVYFRWSDKLIF; CDR3nt: TGTGCTCTTGGGGCCCACGCCCGGAAGGTACTGGGGGTATACTTCAGATGGTCCGATAAACTCATCTTT
len: 19; v_gene: TRDV1; abundance: NA; j_gene: TRDJ1; d_gene: NA; CDR3aa: CALGELPQWGFKYTDKLIF; CDR3nt: TGTGCTCTTGGGGAACTCCCCCAATGGGGGTTCAAGTACACCGATAAACTCATCTTT
len: 24; v_gene: TRDV1; abundance: NA; j_gene: TRDJ1; d_gene: TRDD3; CDR3aa: CALGEAFLRSGGSRRSRYTDKLIF; CDR3nt: TGTGCTCTTGGGGAAGCTTTCCTACGATCTGGGGGATCCCGACGATCCAGGTACACCGATAAACTCATCTTT
len: 19; v_gene: TRDV1; abundance: NA; j_gene: TRDJ1; d_gene: TRDD3; CDR3aa: CALGDPGLPFYWGRRELIF; CDR3nt: TGTGCTCTTGGGGATCCCGGCCTTCCTTTTTACTGGGGGAGACGTGAACTCATCTTT
len: 26; v_gene: TRDV1; abundance: few; j_gene: TRDJ1; d_gene: NA; CDR3aa: CALGEQHPSYVNLVGGYMSYTDKLIF; CDR3nt: TGTGCTCTTGGGGAACAACACCCTTCCTACGTCAACCTGGTTGGGGGATACATGTCGTACACCGATAAACTCATCTTT
len: 15; v_gene: TRDV1; abundance: few; j_gene: TRDJ1; d_gene: NA; CDR3aa: CALGETSRYTDKLIF; CDR3nt: TGTGCTCTTGGGGAAACCTCCCGGTACACCGATAAACTCATCTTT
len: 15; v_gene: TRDV1; abundance: NA; j_gene: TRDJ1; d_gene: NA; CDR3aa: CALGEMNADTDKLIF; CDR3nt: TGTGCTCTTGGGGAGATGAATGCTGACACCGATAAACTCATCTTT
len: 16; v_gene: TRDV1; abundance: NA; j_gene: TRDJ1; d_gene: NA; CDR3aa: CALGVASPSYTDKLIF; CDR3nt: TGTGCTCTTGGGGTAGCTTCTCCCTCCTACACCGATAAACTCATCTTT
len: 20; v_gene: TRDV1; abundance: NA; j_gene: TRDJ1; d_gene: TRDD3; CDR3aa: CALGELIPPEWGIGTDKLIF; CDR3nt: TGTGCTCTTGGGGAACTAATCCCCCCGGAATGGGGGATAGGCACCGATAAACTCATCTTT
len: 18; v_gene: TRDV1; abundance: few; j_gene: TRDJ1; d_gene: TRDD3; CDR3aa: CALGEISGTGGFTDKLIF; CDR3nt: TGTGCTCTTGGGGAAATCTCTGGTACTGGGGGATTCACCGATAAACTCATCTTT
len: 18; v_gene: TRDV1; abundance: NA; j_gene: TRDJ1; d_gene: TRDD3; CDR3aa: CALGELFLLLGDTDKLIF; CDR3nt: TGTGCTCTTGGGGAACTTTTCCTATTACTGGGGGATACCGATAAACTCATCTTT
len: 19; v_gene: TRDV1; abundance: NA; j_gene: TRDJ1; d_gene: NA; CDR3aa: CALGNQKLHGTMYTDKLIF; CDR3nt: TGTGCTCTTGGGAACCAAAAGCTCCACGGAACAATGTACACCGATAAACTCATCTTT
len: 15; v_gene: TRDV2; abundance: few; j_gene: TRDJ1; d_gene: TRDD3; CDR3aa: CACTMGDTLSDKLIF; CDR3nt: TGTGCCTGTACTATGGGGGATACGCTAAGCGATAAACTCATCTTT
len: 15; v_gene: TRDV1; abundance: NA; j_gene: TRDJ2; d_gene: NA; CDR3aa: CALGVNCRKHAQLFF; CDR3nt: TGTGCTCTTGGGGTAAACTGTCGGAAACACGCACAACTCTTCTTT
len: 15; v_gene: TRDV1; abundance: NA; j_gene: TRDJ1; d_gene: NA; CDR3aa: CALGEHEAYTDKLIF; CDR3nt: TGTGCTCTTGGGGAACACGAGGCGTACACCGATAAACTCATCTTT
len: 19; v_gene: TRDV1; abundance: NA; j_gene: TRDJ1; d_gene: TRDD2; CDR3aa: CALGETTFLLEPYTDKLIF; CDR3nt: TGTGCTCTTGGGGAAACGACCTTCCTATTGGAACCATACACCGATAAACTCATCTTT
len: 19; v_gene: TRDV1; abundance: NA; j_gene: TRDJ1; d_gene: NA; CDR3aa: CALGETLIPTIMPTDKLIF; CDR3nt: TGTGCTCTTGGGGAAACCCTGATCCCTACGATAATGCCCACCGATAAACTCATCTTT
len: 16; v_gene: TRDV1; abundance: few; j_gene: TRDJ1; d_gene: NA; CDR3aa: CALGGLDRVLHDKLIF; CDR3nt: TGTGCTCTTGGGGGACTAGATCGGGTCCTCCACGATAAACTCATCTTT
len: 15; v_gene: TRDV1; abundance: few; j_gene: TRDJ1; d_gene: NA; CDR3aa: CALGRSDGGADKLIF; CDR3nt: TGTGCTCTTGGGAGGTCTGATGGGGGCGCCGATAAACTCATCTTT
len: 23; v_gene: TRDV1; abundance: NA; j_gene: TRDJ1; d_gene: TRDD3; CDR3aa: CALGEQNPYYWGMRGRYTDKLIF; CDR3nt: TGTGCTCTTGGGGAGCAAAACCCCTACTACTGGGGAATGCGGGGTAGATACACCGATAAACTCATCTTT
len: 18; v_gene: TRDV1; abundance: NA; j_gene: TRDJ1; d_gene: NA; CDR3aa: CALGELVPTAGDTDKLIF; CDR3nt: TGTGCTCTTGGGGAACTCGTTCCTACGGCTGGGGACACCGATAAACTCATCTTT
len: 17; v_gene: TRDV1; abundance: NA; j_gene: TRDJ1; d_gene: TRDD3; CDR3aa: CALGERIGGYVTDKLIF; CDR3nt: TGTGCTCTTGGGGAGCGAATCGGGGGATACGTCACCGATAAACTCATCTTT
len: 19; v_gene: TRDV1; abundance: few; j_gene: TRDJ1; d_gene: NA; CDR3aa: CALGERWSFHSPYTDKLIF; CDR3nt: TGTGCTCTTGGGGAACGTTGGAGTTTCCACAGTCCTTACACCGATAAACTCATCTTT
len: 15; v_gene: TRDV1; abundance: NA; j_gene: TRDJ1; d_gene: NA; CDR3aa: CALGEAFRHIDKLIF; CDR3nt: TGTGCTCTTGGGGAAGCCTTCCGACACATAGATAAACTCATCTTT
len: 19; v_gene: TRDV1; abundance: NA; j_gene: TRDJ1; d_gene: TRDD3; CDR3aa: CALGELTRTGGYVSDKLIF; CDR3nt: TGTGCTCTTGGGGAACTTACCCGTACTGGGGGATACGTGTCCGATAAACTCATCTTT
len: 17; v_gene: TRDV1; abundance: few; j_gene: TRDJ1; d_gene: TRDD2; CDR3aa: CALGDPSYGGSTDKLIF; CDR3nt: TGTGCTCTTGGGGACCCTTCCTACGGGGGATCCACCGATAAACTCATCTTT
len: 19; v_gene: TRDV1; abundance: NA; j_gene: TRDJ1; d_gene: NA; CDR3aa: CALGELGILGILYTDKLIF; CDR3nt: TGTGCTCTTGGGGAACTAGGAATTCTGGGGATCCTTTACACCGATAAACTCATCTTT